The 10 T cell receptor beta chains reported below all come from one sample, sequenced in a study of shared clonotypes between healthy human individuals. TCRdb keeps only in-frame clones here, not all; method: immunoSEQ multiplex PCR. Here the sample spans about 800,000 clones, about 97% being singletons. Naive CD8 cells were CD45RO-negative, positively selected for CCR7, excluding terminally differentiated effector memory CD45RA+ cells. Material: naive CD8+ T cells sorted from blood. The receptors were gathered from a man aged 25 to 40 in good health.

The V gene is TRBV27, the J gene TRBJ2-7; D is possibly TRBD1 or TRBD2 (5 bases each). The CDR3 totals 13 residues. Germline CDR1 MNHEY, CDR2 SMNVEV (reference sequence). V lost 3 bases and J 3 bases, leaving 9 bases between the germline ends. CDR3 sequence reads: CASSFRDGYEQYF. DNA for the CDR3: TGTGCCAGCAGTTTCCGGGACGGCTACGAGCAGTACTTC.

The chain is built from TRBV27 and TRBJ2-2; TRBD1 matches at 11 bases. The CDR3 extends over 16 amino acids. Per the germline V gene, CDR1 is MNHEY and CDR2 is SMNVEV (reference sequence). Unmatched junction bases numbered 11, after V lost 7 bases and J lost 7 bases. CDR3: CASNTRTGGAGGELFF. The CDR3 nucleotides read TGTGCCAGCAACACAAGGACAGGGGGCGCTGGCGGGGAGCTGTTTTTT.

V is TRBV7-9 and J is TRBJ1-5, with 10 bases that match TRBD1. In germline, CDR1 is SEHNR, CDR2 FQNEAQ (reference sequence). The CDR3 is 14 residues long. Trimming at V came to 4 bases and at J to 6 bases, leaving 3 bases not matched to a gene. The CDR3 DNA sequence: TGTGCCAGCAGCTCGACAGGGGGCGGTCAGCCCCAGCATTTT. As protein: CASSSTGGGQPQHF.

The chain joins TRBV11-2 to TRBJ1-2, with TRBD1 as a possible D gene (5 bases). Germline-derived CDR1 and CDR2 are SGHAT and FQNNGV. Trimming took 0 bases from V and 4 from J, leaving 18 bases between them. The CDR3 covers 17 residues. The CDR3 loop reads CASSLDPAPTGSYGYTF. The CDR3 region has the DNA TGTGCCAGCAGCTTAGACCCGGCCCCAACAGGTTCCTATGGCTACACCTTC.

The chain combines TRBV13 with TRBJ2-1; 10 nucleotides line up with TRBD2. CDR1 PRHDT and CDR2 FYEKMQ come from the germline V gene (reference sequence). Germline trimming cut 4 bases from V and 4 bases from J; bases unmatched to any gene: 7. This CDR3 has 16 amino acids. The DNA for the CDR3 is TGTGCCAGCAGCTCCAGGGGTAGCGGGAGGTACAATGAGCAGTTCTTC. Protein product: CASSSRGSGRYNEQFF.

The rearrangement uses TRBV5-1 and TRBJ2-7; 8 positions match TRBD2. There are 15 residues in the CDR3. V was pared by 1 base and J by 4 bases, with 7 bases of the junction left unmatched. Germline CDR1 and CDR2: SGHRS and YFSETQ. In nucleotides, the CDR3 is TGCGCCAGCAGCTTGTCTCGGGAGGGCGTTTACGAGCAGTACTTC. Its translation: CASSLSREGVYEQYF.

This chain links TRBV5-1 with TRBJ2-1, with D possibly being TRBD1 (6 bases). V was trimmed by 5 bases and J by 8 bases, leaving 20 bases between them. Germline CDR1 reads SGHRS; CDR2 reads YFSETQ. This CDR3 contains 15 residues. The CDR3: CASSRTGHLADEQFF. The CDR3 coding sequence is TGCGCCAGCAGTCGTACGGGACACTTGGCGGATGAGCAGTTCTTC.

The J gene is TRBJ1-1, the V gene TRBV5-1; D gene unclear. Deletions cut 4 bases from V and 0 bases from J, with 16 bases between. The CDR3 is 16 residues long. Germline V gives CDR1 SGHRS, CDR2 YFSETQ. CDR3 DNA sequence: TGCGCCAGCAGCCTCTACACTTGGCTGATGAACACTGAAGCTTTCTTT. As protein: CASSLYTWLMNTEAFF.

The chain couples TRBV9 to TRBJ2-3, with 7 bases aligning to TRBD2. The CDR3 spans 16 residues. Germline V gives CDR1 SGDLS, CDR2 YYNGEE. J gave up 0 bases and V 0 bases, and 4 bases lay outside the gene matches. The CDR3 reads CASSVAPSGSTDTQYF. The CDR3, as DNA: TGTGCCAGCAGCGTAGCTCCTAGCGGAAGCACAGATACGCAGTATTTT.

This clone has only one observation. This specimen includes other DNA sequences encoding the same CDR3. The gene calls are TRBV28 and TRBJ2-2; unclear D gene. With 6 bases removed from V and 5 bases from J, the gap between germline ends came to 4 bases. The CDR3 totals 11 residues. The germline V gene encodes CDR1 MDHEN and CDR2 SYDVKM. CDR3 in amino acids: CASSLTGELFF. The CDR3 DNA sequence: TGTGCCAGCAGCCTTACCGGGGAGCTGTTTTTT.